Listed here are 15 T cell receptor beta chains from one sample, sequenced in a study of blood T cell repertoires in COVID-19. Assay: immunoSEQ multiplex PCR; the TCRdb copy retains only in-frame clones and omits some. This table has fewer than 200,000 clones, approximately 87% appearing once. The material sequenced was PBMCs or T cells enriched from blood (not recorded which). Receptors were obtained from a woman between 45 and 65 years old who had recovered from COVID-19.

In this sample, this clone turned up a few times. The chain combines TRBV6-5 with TRBJ1-4, with 7 bases identical to TRBD1. The CDR3 length is 14 residues. Germline loops: CDR1 MNHEY, CDR2 SVGAGI. V trimming: 6 bases; J trimming: 7 bases; junction bases outside the gene matches: 8. The chain's CDR3 is CASSQTGSGEKLFF. CDR3 in DNA: TGTGCCAGCAGCCAGACAGGGTCGGGTGAAAAACTGTTTTTT.

The V and J genes are TRBV9 and TRBJ1-1; TRBD1 might be the D (5 bases). The CDR3 consists of 16 residues. Germline CDR1 SGDLS, CDR2 YYNGEE. The V gene lost 1 base and the J gene lost 1 base, with 14 bases spanning the gap. The CDR3 nucleotides read TGTGCCAGCAGCGTAACCGCTATGGGGGGGAACACTGAAGCTTTCTTT. Protein sequence: CASSVTAMGGNTEAFF.

About this clone: The junction differs from germline at one of its ends, possibly a read error. The rearrangement joins TRBV12-3 or TRBV12-4 to TRBJ1-2; 8 bases are a match to TRBD1. The CDR3 contains 12 residues. The CDR3, as DNA: TGTGCCAGCAGTCGCGGACAGGGAAGATGGGCCTTC. Protein product: CASSRGQGRWAF.

V usage is TRBV3-1 (or the pseudogene TRBV3-2) and J usage is TRBJ1-1, with 7 bases fitting TRBD1. CDR3 length: 14 residues. V lost 5 bases, J lost 1 base, and 4 bases stayed unmatched. The germline gives CDR1 LGHDT, CDR2 YNNKEL (reference sequence). The CDR3 here is CASSETGPNTEAFF. The CDR3 DNA is TGTGCCAGCAGCGAGACAGGGCCGAACACTGAAGCTTTCTTT.

V and J are TRBV9 and TRBJ1-5; D is ambiguous. The germline CDR1 and CDR2 sequences are SGDLS and YYNGEE. Trimming took 0 bases from V and 0 from J, leaving 7 bases between them. This CDR3 contains 15 residues. The CDR3 nucleotides read TGTGCCAGCAGCGTAGATTCGGGTAGCAATCAGCCCCAGCATTTT. Protein: CASSVDSGSNQPQHF. The whole variable domain, remainder taken from reference TRBV9 and TRBJ1-5, is DSGVTQTPKHLITATGQRVTLRCSPRSGDLSVYWYQQSLDQGLQFLIQYYNGEERAKGNILERFSAQQFPDLHSELNLSSLELGDSALYFCASSVDSGSNQPQHFGDGTRLSIL.

The chain employs TRBV20-1 and TRBJ2-3; D not resolved. This CDR3 is built from 11 residues. CDR1 and CDR2 (germline): DFQATT, SNEGSKA (reference sequence). The CDR3 spells CRAEATDTQYF. CDR3 DNA: TGCAGGGCGGAAGCCACAGATACGCAGTATTTT.

The CDR3 loop is CASSQTRPETQYF. The CDR3 DNA follows: TGTGCCAGCAGCCAAACTAGACCGGAGACCCAGTACTTC. This chain links TRBV7-2 with TRBJ2-5; D is possibly TRBD2 (5 bases). Per the germline V gene, CDR1 is SGHTA and CDR2 is FQGNSA. V dropped 5 bases and J dropped 5 bases, with 12 bases sitting between them. The CDR3 is 13 residues long.

The chain couples TRBV5-1 to TRBJ2-1; 8 bases agree with TRBD1. CDR1 and CDR2 from the germline V gene are SGHRS and YFSETQ. V lost 4 bases and J lost 1; bases outside the gene matches: 16. The CDR3 has 19 amino acids. CDR3 in amino acids: CASSLRGRGMGRSYNEQFF. The DNA for the CDR3 is TGCGCCAGCAGCCTCAGGGGGCGCGGGATGGGACGATCCTACAATGAGCAGTTCTTC.

The CDR3: CASQSDRGYNSPLHF. The CDR3 DNA reads TGTGCCAGCCAATCGGACAGGGGTTATAATTCACCCCTCCACTTT. The J gene is TRBJ1-6, the V gene TRBV7-3, with TRBD1 identical over 9 bases. V lost 8 bases to trimming and J lost 4 bases; unmatched junction nucleotides: 6. Germline assignment: CDR1 SGHTA and CDR2 FQGTGA. The CDR3 contains 15 residues.

The chain recombines TRBV6-5 with TRBJ2-3, with 7 bases identical to TRBD2. The germline gives CDR1 MNHEY, CDR2 SVGAGI. CDR3 length: 14 residues. J lost 7 bases, V lost 6 bases, and 10 bases had no gene match. The CDR3 nucleotides are TGTGCCAGCAGGGGGACTACCTCCCGGCATACGCAGTATTTT. Its protein product is CASRGTTSRHTQYF.

The chain couples TRBV28 to TRBJ2-3, with a possible D match to TRBD2 (7 bases). The CDR3 runs to 20 residues. Germline CDR1 and CDR2: MDHEN and SYDVKM. V was clipped by 5 bases and J by 2 bases, with 29 bases between them. As DNA, the CDR3 is TGTGCCAGCAGTACCGCATTGGGGGGGGCCGATCTGCGGGTCACAGATACGCAGTATTTT. As protein: CASSTALGGADLRVTDTQYF.

This clone was seen more than once but under ten times. The V call is TRBV9, the J call TRBJ2-3, with TRBD2 matching 7 bases. V lost 3 bases to trimming and J lost 2 bases; unmatched junction nucleotides: 9. Germline V CDR1 and CDR2: SGDLS, YYNGEE. The CDR3 consists of 16 residues. CDR3 in DNA: TGTGCCAGCAGCGGACGAAAGCGGGGCCCCACAGATACGCAGTATTTT. It yields the protein CASSGRKRGPTDTQYF.

CDR3 loop: CASSQDPGRDSFEAFF. CDR3 coding DNA: TGCGCCAGCAGCCAAGATCCCGGGCGGGACAGTTTTGAAGCTTTCTTT. J is TRBJ1-1 and V is TRBV4-3; 7 bases map to TRBD1. With V trimmed by 0 bases and J by 7 bases, 11 bases remained unmatched. Germline CDR1 LGHNA, CDR2 YSLEER. This CDR3 is built from 16 residues.

This clone appeared once. The chain recombines TRBV11-2 with TRBJ1-1, with 7 nucleotides matching TRBD1. Losses at the gene ends were 5 bases for V and 8 bases for J; bases not matched to a gene: 11. The CDR3 is made up of 14 amino acids. Germline V gene data show CDR1 as SGHAT and CDR2 as FQNNGV. As DNA, the CDR3 is TGTGCCAGCAGCCCGGGACAGCATCTCCCGGAAGCTTTCTTT. Its translation is CASSPGQHLPEAFF.

The CDR3 loop reads CALQGTFYNEQFF. The CDR3 DNA sequence: TGTGCCTTACAGGGTACTTTCTACAATGAGCAGTTCTTC. This chain links TRBV30 with TRBJ2-1; the D gene is possibly TRBD1 (6 bases). Germline V CDR1 and CDR2: GTSNPN, SVGIG (reference sequence). The CDR3 spans 13 residues. Between the trimmed V and J ends, which lost 7 bases and 3 bases, there was a span of 13 bases.